This TCR beta chain appears in the sequencing data of a study of T-cell reconstitution after alpha-beta-depleted transplantation in children (dated by TCRdb to the mid-2010s). Study-level background: T-cell immune reconstitution after TCRalphabeta/CD19-depleted allogeneic hematopoietic cell transplantation in children was quantitatively tracked in the study by means of TCR repertoire profiling. Summary of the overall study and its limitations: In some patients, the high TCRbeta diversity seen at day 60 was put down to recipient T cells and intrathymic progenitors that had survived conditioning. The frequencies of hyperexpanded clones fell over the following months, and after one year, T-cell counts and TCRbeta diversity were mostly attributed to newly produced T cells. Apparently early alphabetaT-cell count recovery about two months after transplant reportedly relied on only several hundred rapidly expanded clones derived from non-depleted graft cells.

V ends up 2 bases short and J 6 bases short, with an unmatched junction base count of 10. From a lookup of the germline V gene, CDR1 and CDR2 are SGDLS and YYNGEE. The CDR3 spans 16 residues, from the cysteine through the phenylalanine. The entry retains the CDR3 DNA only, 48 bases that are in frame from base 1. Read against the paper, the sample's treatment or condition label means: allogeneic hematopoietic cell transplantation with graft depleted of TCRalphabeta T cells and CD19 B cells. Transplant recipients were children who received TCRalphabeta/CD19-depleted allogeneic hematopoietic cell grafts. Libraries were prepared through PCR. Sequencing was performed on an Illumina HiSeq 2500. TCR library preparation used molecular barcoding, with unique molecular identifiers applied to normalize quantification of the TCRbeta repertoire. TCRdb passed the public sequencing reads through fastp at Q25 and MiXCR, retaining productive beta sequences. Merged by CDR3 protein, the rows form single entries marked with the most common genes and DNA. For this sample the table gives approximately 430,000 distinct CDR3 sequences, of which around 15% were detected only once. The biggest ten clones account for over 25% of the sample.

This clonotype has just a few counts. No cognate antigen has been identified for it. The input lacks base qualities; no much larger clone sits a single base away. The sequence came from a boy under two years old who had a stem cell transplant for Wiskott-Aldrich syndrome, so the T cells may come from the graft donor. The sequenced sample was PBMCs, mostly from graft donor cells, obtained 360 days after TCRalphabeta/CD19-depleted stem cell transplant. Recombination linked TRBV9 to TRBJ1-1; TRBD1 lines up with 10 middle nucleotides. The nucleotides are TGTGCCAGCAGCGTGCAACCGACAGGGGGCGTCGCTGAAGCTTTCTTT. This yields the protein CASSVQPTGGVAEAFF.